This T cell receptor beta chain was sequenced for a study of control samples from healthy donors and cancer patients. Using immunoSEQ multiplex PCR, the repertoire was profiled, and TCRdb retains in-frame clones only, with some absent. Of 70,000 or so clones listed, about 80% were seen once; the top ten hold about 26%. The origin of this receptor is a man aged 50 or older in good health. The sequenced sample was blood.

CDR3 residues: CASRGEGDTGELFF. The CDR3 DNA sequence: TGTGCCAGCCGAGGGGAGGGGGACACCGGGGAGCTGTTTTTT. The chain is built from TRBV6-5 and TRBJ2-2; D is perhaps TRBD2 (7 bases). CDR1 and CDR2 from the germline V gene are MNHEY and SVGAGI. The CDR3 extends over 14 amino acids. Trimming cost V 8 bases and J 3 bases, with 13 bases left between them.